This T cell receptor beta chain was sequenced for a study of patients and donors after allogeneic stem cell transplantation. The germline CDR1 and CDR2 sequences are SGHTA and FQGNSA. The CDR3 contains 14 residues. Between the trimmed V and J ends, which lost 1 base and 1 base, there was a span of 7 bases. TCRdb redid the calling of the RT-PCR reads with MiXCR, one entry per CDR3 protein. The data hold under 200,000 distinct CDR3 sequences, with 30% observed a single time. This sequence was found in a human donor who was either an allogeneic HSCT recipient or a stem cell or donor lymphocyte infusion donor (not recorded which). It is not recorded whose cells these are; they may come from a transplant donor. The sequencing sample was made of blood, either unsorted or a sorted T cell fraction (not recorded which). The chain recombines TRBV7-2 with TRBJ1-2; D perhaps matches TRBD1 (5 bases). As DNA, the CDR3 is TGTGCCAGCAGCTTAGATGGGGGTAACTATGGCTACACCTTC. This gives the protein CASSLDGGNYGYTF.